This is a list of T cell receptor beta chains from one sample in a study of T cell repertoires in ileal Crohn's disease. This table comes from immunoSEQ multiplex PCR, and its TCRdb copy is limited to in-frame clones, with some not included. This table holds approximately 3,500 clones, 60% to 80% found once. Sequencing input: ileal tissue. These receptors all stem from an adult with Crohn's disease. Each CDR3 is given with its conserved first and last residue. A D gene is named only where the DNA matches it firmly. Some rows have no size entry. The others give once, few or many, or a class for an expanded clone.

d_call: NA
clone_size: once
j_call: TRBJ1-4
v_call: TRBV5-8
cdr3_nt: TGTGCCAGCAGCTTGGGACAGCCTAATGAAAAACTGTTTTTT
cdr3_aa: CASSLGQPNEKLFF

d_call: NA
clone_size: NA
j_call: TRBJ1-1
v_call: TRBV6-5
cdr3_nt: TGTGCCAGCACCACTACGGGACAAAAATATGAAGCTTTCTTT
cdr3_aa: CASTTTGQKYEAFF

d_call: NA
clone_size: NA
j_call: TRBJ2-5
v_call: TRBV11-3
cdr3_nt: TGTGCCAGCAGCTTTGAGGAAGAGACCCAGTACTTC
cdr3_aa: CASSFEEETQYF

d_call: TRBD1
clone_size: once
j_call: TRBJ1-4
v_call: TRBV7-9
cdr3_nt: TGTGCCAGCAGCGTACAGGGGTTAGCAACTAATGAAAAACTGTTTTTT
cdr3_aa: CASSVQGLATNEKLFF

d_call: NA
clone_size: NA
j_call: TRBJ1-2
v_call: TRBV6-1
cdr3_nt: TGTGCCAGCAGTCCTGACAGTAACTATGGCTACACCTTC
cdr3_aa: CASSPDSNYGYTF

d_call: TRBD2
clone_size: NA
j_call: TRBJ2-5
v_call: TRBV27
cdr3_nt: TGTGCCAGCAGTTCCCCTAGCGGGAGGTACCAAGAGACCCAGTACTTC
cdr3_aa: CASSSPSGRYQETQYF

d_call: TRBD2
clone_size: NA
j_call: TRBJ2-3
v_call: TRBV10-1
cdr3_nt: TGCGCCAGCAGTGAGTCATCGACATACCCGGCGGGGGCGCAGTATTTT
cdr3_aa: CASSESSTYPAGAQYF

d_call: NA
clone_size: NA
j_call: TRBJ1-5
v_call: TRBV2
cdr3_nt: TGTGCCAGCCGATCTACCCCGCTCGCTTCGGGGAATCAGCCCCAGCATTTT
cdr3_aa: CASRSTPLASGNQPQHF

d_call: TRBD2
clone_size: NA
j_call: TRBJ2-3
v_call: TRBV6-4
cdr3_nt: TGTGCCAGCAGTGACGACCGCACTAGCGGAGATACGCAGTATTTT
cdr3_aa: CASSDDRTSGDTQYF

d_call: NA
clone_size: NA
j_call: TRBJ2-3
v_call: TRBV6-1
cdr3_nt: TGTGCCAGCAGTGAACTTGGACAAGAACCTACGCAGTATTTT
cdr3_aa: CASSELGQEPTQYF

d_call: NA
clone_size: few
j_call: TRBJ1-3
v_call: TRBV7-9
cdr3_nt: TGTGCCAGCAGACCACAGGGTGGATCCGGAAACACCATATATTTT
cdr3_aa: CASRPQGGSGNTIYF

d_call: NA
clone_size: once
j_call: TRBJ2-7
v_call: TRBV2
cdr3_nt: TGTGCCAGCAGTGAAGCAGAAGTAGCATCCTACGAGCAGTACTTC
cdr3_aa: CASSEAEVASYEQYF

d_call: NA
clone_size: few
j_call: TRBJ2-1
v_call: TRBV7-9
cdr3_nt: TGTGCCAGCAGCTTAGCGGAGGCGGGTGAGCAGTTCTTC
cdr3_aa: CASSLAEAGEQFF

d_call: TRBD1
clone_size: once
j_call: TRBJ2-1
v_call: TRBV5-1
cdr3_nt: TGCGCCAGCAGCACCGGGACAGGGGGTGGTGAGCAGTTCTTC
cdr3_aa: CASSTGTGGGEQFF

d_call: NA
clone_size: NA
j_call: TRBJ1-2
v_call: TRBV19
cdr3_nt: TGTGCCGGCGGCTTTGGACAGATCAATAACTATGGCTACACCTTC
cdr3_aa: CAGGFGQINNYGYTF

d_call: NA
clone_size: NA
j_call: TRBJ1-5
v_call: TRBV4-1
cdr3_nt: TGCGCCAGCAGCCACATTCCGGGGGATAGCAATCAGCCCCAGCATTTT
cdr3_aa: CASSHIPGDSNQPQHF

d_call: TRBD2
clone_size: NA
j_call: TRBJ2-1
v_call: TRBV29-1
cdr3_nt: TGCAGCGTCGAGTCCTCTAGCGGGGCGGAGGCTGAGCAGTTCTTC
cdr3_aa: CSVESSSGAEAEQFF

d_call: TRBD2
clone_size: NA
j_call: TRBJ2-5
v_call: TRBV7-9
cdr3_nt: TGTGCCAGCAGCTTGGGAGGGTCCTTGGAGACCCAGTACTTC
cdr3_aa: CASSLGGSLETQYF

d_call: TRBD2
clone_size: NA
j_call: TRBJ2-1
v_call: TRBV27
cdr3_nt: TGTGCCAGCAGTCCGGGGACTAGCGGGAGGACCGCCTCCTACAATGAGCAGTTCTTC
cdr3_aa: CASSPGTSGRTASYNEQFF

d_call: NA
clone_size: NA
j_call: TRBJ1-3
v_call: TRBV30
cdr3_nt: TGTGCCTGGAGTGGGGCCGGAGGTGGAAACACCATATATTTT
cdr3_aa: CAWSGAGGGNTIYF

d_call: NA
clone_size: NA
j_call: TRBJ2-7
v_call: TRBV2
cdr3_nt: TGTGCCAGCGTCTTAGGGGCCGAGCAGTACTTC
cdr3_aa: CASVLGAEQYF

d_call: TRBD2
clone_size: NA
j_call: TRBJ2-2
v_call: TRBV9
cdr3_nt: TGTGCCAGCAGCGTAGGACTAGCGGGCGAAGAGGGGGAGCTGTTTTTT
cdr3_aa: CASSVGLAGEEGELFF

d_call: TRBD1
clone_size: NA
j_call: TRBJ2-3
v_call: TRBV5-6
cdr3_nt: TGTGCCAGCAGCCCGGGACAGACTAGCACAGATACGCAGTATTTT
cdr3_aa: CASSPGQTSTDTQYF

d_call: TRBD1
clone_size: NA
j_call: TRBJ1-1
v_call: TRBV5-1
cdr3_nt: TGCGCCAGCAGCCCGGAACAGGGGGTGAACACTGAAGCTTTCTTT
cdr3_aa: CASSPEQGVNTEAFF

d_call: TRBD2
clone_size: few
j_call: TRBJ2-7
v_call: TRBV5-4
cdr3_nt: TGTGCCAGCAGCTTGGACGAGCGGGGGGGCTACGAGCAGTACTTC
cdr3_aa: CASSLDERGGYEQYF

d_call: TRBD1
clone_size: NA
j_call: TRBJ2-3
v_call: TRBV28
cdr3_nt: TGTGCCAGCAGTACTCCAGCATCTGGGACAGATAGCACAGATACGCAGTATTTT
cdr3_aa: CASSTPASGTDSTDTQYF

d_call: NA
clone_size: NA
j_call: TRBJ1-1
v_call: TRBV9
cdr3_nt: TGTGCCAGCTCCCGTCGGGAGCTTGCGAACACTGAAGCTTTCTTT
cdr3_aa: CASSRRELANTEAFF

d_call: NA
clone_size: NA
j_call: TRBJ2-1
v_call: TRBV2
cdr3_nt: TGTGCCAGCAGTTCAGGGGGCTCGTACCGAACGCGGGAGAGGGGTAATGAGCAGTTCTTC
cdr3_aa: CASSSGGSYRTRERGNEQFF

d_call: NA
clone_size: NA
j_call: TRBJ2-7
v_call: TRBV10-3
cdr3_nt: TGTGCCATCAGTGCGACCCAGGGCGAGCAGTACTTC
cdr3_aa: CAISATQGEQYF

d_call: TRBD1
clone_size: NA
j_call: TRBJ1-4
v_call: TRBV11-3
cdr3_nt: TGTGCCAGCAGCTCAGGGACAGGCACTAATGAAAAACTGTTTTTT
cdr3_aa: CASSSGTGTNEKLFF

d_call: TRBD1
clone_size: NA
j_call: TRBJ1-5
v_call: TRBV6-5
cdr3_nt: TGTGCCAGCAGACGGGGGACAGACCGAGAACAGCCCCAGCATTTT
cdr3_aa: CASRRGTDREQPQHF

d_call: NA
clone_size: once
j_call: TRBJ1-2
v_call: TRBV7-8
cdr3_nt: TGTGCCAGCAGCTTAGGATACAGGAACAATAACTATGGCTACACCTTC
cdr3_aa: CASSLGYRNNNYGYTF

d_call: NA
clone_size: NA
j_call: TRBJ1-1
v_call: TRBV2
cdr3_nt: TGTGCCAGCTTTCTGGGGGAGGGCACTGAAGCTTTCTTT
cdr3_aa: CASFLGEGTEAFF

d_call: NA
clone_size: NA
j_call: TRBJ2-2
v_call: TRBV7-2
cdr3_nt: TGTGCCAGCAGTCCCGTGGGGGGTAACACCGGGGAGCTGTTTTTT
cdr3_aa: CASSPVGGNTGELFF

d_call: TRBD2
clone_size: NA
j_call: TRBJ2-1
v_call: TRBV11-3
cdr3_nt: TGTGCCAGCAACCGAGCGGGAGCCTACAATGAGCAGTTCTTC
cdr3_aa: CASNRAGAYNEQFF

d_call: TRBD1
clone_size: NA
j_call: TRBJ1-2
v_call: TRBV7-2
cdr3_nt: TGTGCCAGCAGCTTGGACAGGGTGGATGGCTACACCTTC
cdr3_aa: CASSLDRVDGYTF

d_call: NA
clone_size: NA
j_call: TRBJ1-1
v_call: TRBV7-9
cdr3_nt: TGTGCCAGCAGCTTAAAGGGGGTCAGGGAAGGCACTGAAGCTTTCTTT
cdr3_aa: CASSLKGVREGTEAFF

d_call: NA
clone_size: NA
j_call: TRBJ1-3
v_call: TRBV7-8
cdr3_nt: TGTGCCAGCAGCTTAGCGTTACTGGGAGCCTCTGGAAACACCATATATTTT
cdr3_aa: CASSLALLGASGNTIYF

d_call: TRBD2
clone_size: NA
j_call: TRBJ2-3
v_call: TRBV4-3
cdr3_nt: TGCGCCAGCAGTTCTAGCGGGAGTGCGAGCACAGATACGCAGTATTTT
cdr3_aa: CASSSSGSASTDTQYF

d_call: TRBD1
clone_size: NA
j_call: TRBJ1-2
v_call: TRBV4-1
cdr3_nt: TGCGCCAGCAGCTCAAGGGACAGGGGGAACGGCTACACCTTC
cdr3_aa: CASSSRDRGNGYTF

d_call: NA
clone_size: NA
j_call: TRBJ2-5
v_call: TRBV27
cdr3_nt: TGTGCCAGCAGCCCCCTCGTACAAGAGACCCAGTACTTC
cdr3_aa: CASSPLVQETQYF

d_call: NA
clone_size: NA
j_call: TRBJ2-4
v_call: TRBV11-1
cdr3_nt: TGTGCCAGCAGCTCAAGGTCCCACCTCGGAGCAATTCAGTACTTC
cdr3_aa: CASSSRSHLGAIQYF

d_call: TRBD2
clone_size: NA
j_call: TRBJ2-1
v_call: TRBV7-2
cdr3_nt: TGTGCCAGCAGCCCCTCACCTCGGACTAGCGGGAGTAATGAGCAGTTCTTC
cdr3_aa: CASSPSPRTSGSNEQFF

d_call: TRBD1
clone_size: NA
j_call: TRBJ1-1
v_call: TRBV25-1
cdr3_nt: TGTGCCAGCAGTGTTCCAGGGGGGAACACTGAAGCTTTCTTT
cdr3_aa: CASSVPGGNTEAFF

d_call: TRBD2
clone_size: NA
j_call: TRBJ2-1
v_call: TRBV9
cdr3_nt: TGTGCCAGCAGCACGGGACTAGCGGGGGGGAATGAGCAGTTCTTC
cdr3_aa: CASSTGLAGGNEQFF

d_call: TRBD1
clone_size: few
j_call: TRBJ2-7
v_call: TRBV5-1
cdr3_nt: TGCGCCAGCAGCTTGGCCGGGACAGGGAGTTCCTACGAGCAGTACTTC
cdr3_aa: CASSLAGTGSSYEQYF

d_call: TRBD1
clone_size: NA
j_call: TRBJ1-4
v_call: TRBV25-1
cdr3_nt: TGTGCCAGCAGTGCCGCCGGACAGGTTAATGAAAAACTGTTTTTT
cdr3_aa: CASSAAGQVNEKLFF

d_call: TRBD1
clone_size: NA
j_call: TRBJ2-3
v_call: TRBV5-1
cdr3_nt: TGCGCCAGCAGCATGACAGGGGGCGCGAATGCAGATACGCAGTATTTT
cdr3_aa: CASSMTGGANADTQYF

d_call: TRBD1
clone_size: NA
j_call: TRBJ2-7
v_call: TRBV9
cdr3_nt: TGTGCCAGCAGCAGCACAGGGGCGGCCTACGAGCAGTACTTC
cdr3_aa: CASSSTGAAYEQYF

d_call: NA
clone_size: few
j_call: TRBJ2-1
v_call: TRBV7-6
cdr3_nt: TGTGCCAGCAGCTTAAAGGGGGATGAGCAGTTCTTC
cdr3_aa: CASSLKGDEQFF

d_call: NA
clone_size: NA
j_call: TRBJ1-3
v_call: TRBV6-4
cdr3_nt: TGTGCCAGCAGTGACGGGGCCCCTGGAAACACCATATATTTT
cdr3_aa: CASSDGAPGNTIYF

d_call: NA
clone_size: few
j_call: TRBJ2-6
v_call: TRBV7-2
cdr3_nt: TGTGCCAGCAGCGGCAATCCACAGGGTAGGGCCAACGTCCTGACTTTC
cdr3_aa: CASSGNPQGRANVLTF